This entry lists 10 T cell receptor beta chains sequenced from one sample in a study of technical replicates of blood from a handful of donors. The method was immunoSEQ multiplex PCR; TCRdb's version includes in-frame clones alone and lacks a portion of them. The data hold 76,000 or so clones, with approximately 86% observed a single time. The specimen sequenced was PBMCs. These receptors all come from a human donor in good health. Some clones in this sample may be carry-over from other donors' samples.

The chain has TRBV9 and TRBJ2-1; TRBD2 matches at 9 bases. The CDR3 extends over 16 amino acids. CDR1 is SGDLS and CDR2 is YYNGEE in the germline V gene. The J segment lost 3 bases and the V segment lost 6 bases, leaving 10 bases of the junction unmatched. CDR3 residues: CASNQRGTSNYNEQFF. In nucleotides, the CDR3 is TGTGCCAGCAACCAGAGGGGGACTAGCAACTACAATGAGCAGTTCTTC. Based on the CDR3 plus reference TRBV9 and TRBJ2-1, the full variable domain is DSGVTQTPKHLITATGQRVTLRCSPRSGDLSVYWYQQSLDQGLQFLIQYYNGEERAKGNILERFSAQQFPDLHSELNLSSLELGDSALYFCASNQRGTSNYNEQFFGPGTRLTVL.

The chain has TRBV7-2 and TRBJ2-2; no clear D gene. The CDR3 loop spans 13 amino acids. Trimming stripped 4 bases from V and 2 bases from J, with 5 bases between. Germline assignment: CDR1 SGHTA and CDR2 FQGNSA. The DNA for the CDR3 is TGTGCCAGCAGCTCCATCAACACCGGGGAGCTGTTTTTT. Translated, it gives CASSSINTGELFF.

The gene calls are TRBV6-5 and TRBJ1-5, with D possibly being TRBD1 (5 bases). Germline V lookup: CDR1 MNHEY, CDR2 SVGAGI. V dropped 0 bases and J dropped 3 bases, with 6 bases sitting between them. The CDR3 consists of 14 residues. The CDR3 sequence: CASSYSRDNQPQHF. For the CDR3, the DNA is TGTGCCAGCAGTTACTCCAGGGACAATCAGCCCCAGCATTTT.

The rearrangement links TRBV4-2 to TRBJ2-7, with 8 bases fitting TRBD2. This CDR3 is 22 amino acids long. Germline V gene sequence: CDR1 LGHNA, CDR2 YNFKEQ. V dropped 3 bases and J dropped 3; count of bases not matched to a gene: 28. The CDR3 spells CASSQKTWGSSGPKDTIYEQYF. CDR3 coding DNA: TGTGCCAGCAGCCAGAAGACGTGGGGATCTAGCGGGCCCAAGGACACGATCTACGAGCAGTACTTC.

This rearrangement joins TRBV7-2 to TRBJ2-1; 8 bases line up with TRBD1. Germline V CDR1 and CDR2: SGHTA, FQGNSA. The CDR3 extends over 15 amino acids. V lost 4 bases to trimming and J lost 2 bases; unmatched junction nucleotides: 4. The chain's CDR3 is CASSSQGQAYNEQFF. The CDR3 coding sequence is TGTGCCAGCAGCTCACAGGGACAGGCCTACAATGAGCAGTTCTTC.

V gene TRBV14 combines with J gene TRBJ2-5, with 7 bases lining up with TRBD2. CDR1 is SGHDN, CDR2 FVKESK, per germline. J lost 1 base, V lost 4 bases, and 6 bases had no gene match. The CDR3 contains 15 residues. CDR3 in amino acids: CASSRASGSQETQYF. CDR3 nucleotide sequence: TGTGCCAGCAGCCGTGCTAGCGGCTCCCAAGAGACCCAGTACTTC.

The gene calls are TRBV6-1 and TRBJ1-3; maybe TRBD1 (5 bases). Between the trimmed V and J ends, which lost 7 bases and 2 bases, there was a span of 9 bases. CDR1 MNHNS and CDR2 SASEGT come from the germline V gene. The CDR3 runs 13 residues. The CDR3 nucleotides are TGTGCCAGCAAAGGGACTACTGGAAACACCATATATTTT. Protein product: CASKGTTGNTIYF.

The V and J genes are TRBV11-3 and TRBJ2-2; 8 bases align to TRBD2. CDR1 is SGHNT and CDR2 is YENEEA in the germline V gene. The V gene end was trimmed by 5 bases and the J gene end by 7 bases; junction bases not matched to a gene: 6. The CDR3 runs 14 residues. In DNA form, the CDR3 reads TGTGCCAGCAGCCAGGGACTAGTTGTCGGGGAGCTGTTTTTT. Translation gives CASSQGLVVGELFF.

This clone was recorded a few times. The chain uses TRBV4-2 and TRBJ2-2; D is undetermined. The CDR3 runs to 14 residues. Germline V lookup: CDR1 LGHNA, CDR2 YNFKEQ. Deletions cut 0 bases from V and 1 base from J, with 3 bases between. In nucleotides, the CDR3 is TGTGCCAGCAGCCAAGACCAGAACACCGGGGAGCTGTTTTTT. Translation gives CASSQDQNTGELFF.

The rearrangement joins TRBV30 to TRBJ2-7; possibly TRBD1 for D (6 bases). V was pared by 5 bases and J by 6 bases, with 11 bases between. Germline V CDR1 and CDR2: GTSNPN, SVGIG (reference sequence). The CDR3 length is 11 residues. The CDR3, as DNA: TGTGCCTGGGGGGGCCCAGTCGAGCAGTACTTC. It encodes CAWGGPVEQYF.